This entry lists 18 T cell receptor beta chains sequenced from one sample in a study of shared clonotypes between healthy human individuals. Repertoires were generated with immunoSEQ multiplex PCR, while TCRdb's copy carries only in-frame clones and drops some. The sample has millions of clones, around 95% seen once; the top ten hold 0.1% to 0.15%. Sequencing was carried out using naive CD4+ T cells sorted from blood. Indicated subset: CD45RA+ positively selected. The receptors were gathered from a young man in good health.

The gene calls are TRBV14 and TRBJ1-3, with no clear D. Trimming stripped 6 bases from V and 3 bases from J, with 9 bases between. The CDR3 loop spans 13 amino acids. Germline V gives CDR1 SGHDN, CDR2 FVKESK. CDR3 protein: CASSTGGGNTIYF. In DNA form, the CDR3 reads TGTGCCAGCAGTACGGGCGGTGGAAACACCATATATTTT.

The chain employs TRBV5-5 and TRBJ2-1; the D is unclear. Germline-derived CDR1 and CDR2 are SGHKS and YYEKEE (reference sequence). Trimming pared 5 bases from V and 4 bases from J, leaving 10 bases between. The CDR3 is 13 residues long. CDR3 in amino acids: CASSSPGYNEQFF. The CDR3, as DNA: TGTGCCAGCAGTTCGCCCGGTTACAATGAGCAGTTCTTC.

The J gene is TRBJ1-1, the V gene TRBV5-1; no definite D call. CDR1 and CDR2 (germline): SGHRS, YFSETQ. CDR3 length equals 14 residues. Trimming shortened V by 4 bases and J by 1 base, and 11 bases separated the two germline ends. The DNA of the CDR3 is TGCGCCAGCAGCCTGTATCAAGAGAACACTGAAGCTTTCTTT. It encodes CASSLYQENTEAFF.

The chain recombines TRBV6-4 with TRBJ1-2; a weak D match, TRBD1 (6 bases). Germline CDR1 is MRHNA and CDR2 is SNTAGT. The V gene lost 2 bases and the J gene lost 5 bases, with 12 bases spanning the gap. The CDR3 contains 14 residues. The CDR3 DNA sequence: TGTGCCAGCAGTGACGGTGGTCAGGGGTATGGCTACACCTTC. Protein sequence: CASSDGGQGYGYTF.

Regarding this clone: One junction end disagrees with the germline gene, perhaps due to a read error. The V call is TRBV10-2, the J call TRBJ2-6; 15 positions match TRBD2. The V gene's germline CDR1 is WSHSY and CDR2 SAAADI. This CDR3 is built from 14 residues. The CDR3 is CASSPGLAGGPLSF. Written as DNA, the CDR3 is TGCGCCAGCAGTCCTGGACTAGCGGGAGGGCCTTTGTCGTTC.

The chain carries TRBV6-5 and TRBJ2-2; TRBD1 agrees at 7 bases. Germline assignment: CDR1 MNHEY and CDR2 SVGAGI. With V trimmed by 6 bases and J by 2 bases, 6 bases remained unmatched. The CDR3 consists of 15 residues. The CDR3 region is CASSWGTVNTGELFF. CDR3 bases: TGTGCCAGCAGCTGGGGGACAGTAAACACCGGGGAGCTGTTTTTT.

Points on this clone: The same CDR3 can be traced to other DNA sequences in this sample. The chain employs TRBV5-1 and TRBJ2-7; a possible D gene is TRBD1 (6 bases). There are 12 residues in the CDR3. The germline V gene encodes CDR1 SGHRS and CDR2 YFSETQ. V lost 1 base to trimming and J lost 6 bases, with 8 bases between them. Here the CDR3 DNA reads TGCGCCAGCAGCTTGCAAGGGGGCGAGCAGTACTTC. It is translated as CASSLQGGEQYF.

V usage is TRBV15 and J usage is TRBJ2-7, with D perhaps TRBD2 (5 bases). Trimming left V 0 bases short and J 4 bases short, with 10 bases between. Germline V lookup: CDR1 LNHNV, CDR2 YYDKDF (reference sequence). The CDR3 length is 14 residues. For the CDR3, the DNA is TGTGCCACCAGCAGAGATAGGTGGACTTACGAGCAGTACTTC. As protein: CATSRDRWTYEQYF. The full variable domain, rest sourced from reference TRBV15 and TRBJ2-7, is DAMVIQNPRYQVTQFGKPVTLSCSQTLNHNVMYWYQQKSSQAPKLLFHYYDKDFNNEADTPDNFQSRRPNTSFCFLDIRSPGLGDTAMYLCATSRDRWTYEQYFGPGTRLTVT.

This chain joins TRBV6-1 and TRBJ2-7; 10 bases agree with TRBD1. Germline V gene sequence: CDR1 MNHNS, CDR2 SASEGT. The CDR3 covers 14 residues. The trim removed 6 bases at V and 5 bases at J, leaving 7 bases unmatched. The CDR3 reads CASRPTGGGDEQYF. The CDR3 DNA reads as TGTGCCAGCAGGCCGACAGGGGGCGGCGACGAGCAGTACTTC.

Turning to this clone: The sample has other DNA sequences that encode this CDR3 too. This rearrangement joins TRBV5-1 to TRBJ1-1; D uncertain. V lost 3 bases to trimming and J lost 1 base, with 4 bases between them. The germline V gene has CDR1 SGHRS and CDR2 YFSETQ. This CDR3 is built from 12 residues. In nucleotides, the CDR3 is TGCGCCAGCAGCTCCGGGAACACTGAAGCTTTCTTT. This codes for CASSSGNTEAFF.

The chain recombines TRBV19 with TRBJ1-5; D is undetermined. The CDR3 covers 16 residues. With 3 bases removed from V and 7 bases from J, the gap between germline ends came to 19 bases. Germline CDR1 LNHDA, CDR2 SQIVND (reference sequence). The chain's CDR3 is CASSILEGLPGQPQHF. The CDR3 bases are TGTGCCAGTAGTATTCTTGAGGGTTTACCGGGCCAGCCCCAGCATTTT.

Comments on this clone: Within the sample, other DNA sequences also encode this same CDR3. The rearrangement joins TRBV18 to TRBJ2-5; D is unresolved. Per germline, CDR1 KGHSH and CDR2 LQKENI. With 1 base removed from V and 4 bases from J, the gap between germline ends came to 7 bases. This CDR3 contains 13 residues. The CDR3 protein is CASSPRLGETQYF. CDR3 in DNA: TGTGCCAGCTCACCACGTCTTGGAGAGACCCAGTACTTC.

This chain links TRBV5-6 with TRBJ2-7, with 12 bases matching TRBD1. The V segment lost 4 bases and the J segment 4 bases; nucleotides outside the gene matches: 9. The CDR3 has 16 amino acids. CDR1 is SGHDT and CDR2 is YYEEEE in the germline V gene. Here the CDR3 DNA reads TGTGCCAGCAGCCCCGTTAAGGGACAGGGGGCATACGAGCAGTACTTC. It is translated as CASSPVKGQGAYEQYF.

This clone turned up a few times. The chain employs TRBV2 and TRBJ1-2; D unclear. This CDR3 has 14 residues. Germline loops: CDR1 SNHLY, CDR2 FYNNEI. V was trimmed by 4 bases and J by 6 bases, leaving 15 bases between them. CDR3 in DNA: TGTGCCAGCAGTGTATTAGGAGGGATCGATGGCTACACCTTC. Translated, it gives CASSVLGGIDGYTF.

The chain employs TRBV7-9 and TRBJ2-2; D could derive from TRBD1 or TRBD2 (6 bases each). The V end lost 8 bases, the J end lost 7 bases, and 23 bases lay between the germline ends. This CDR3 is built from 16 residues. CDR1 and CDR2 from the germline V gene are SEHNR and FQNEAQ (reference sequence). CDR3: CASEPSGRGHNGELFF. The CDR3 DNA reads TGTGCCAGCGAGCCATCCGGTCGGGGGCACAACGGGGAGCTGTTTTTT.

The genes are TRBV10-3 and TRBJ2-3, with TRBD1 as a possible D gene (5 bases). Trimming took off 2 bases at V and 3 bases at J, with 9 bases between the two ends. The CDR3 covers 14 residues. In germline, CDR1 is ENHRY, CDR2 SYGVKD. The CDR3 DNA reads as TGTGCCATCAGTGAGCCCAGGGCTACAGATACGCAGTATTTT. This translates into CAISEPRATDTQYF.

This clone was observed once. The chain uses TRBV5-1 and TRBJ2-5; 14 bases are shared with TRBD2. The CDR3 is 19 amino acids. The V gene's germline CDR1 is SGHRS and CDR2 YFSETQ. V trimming: 4 bases; J trimming: 1 base; junction bases outside the gene matches: 12. This CDR3 is CASSASTSGRETIQETQYF. DNA for the CDR3: TGCGCCAGCAGCGCTTCGACTAGCGGGAGGGAGACGATCCAAGAGACCCAGTACTTC.

This chain connects TRBV6-5 to TRBJ1-3; tentative D call: TRBD1 (5 bases). The germline V gene encodes CDR1 MNHEY and CDR2 SVGAGI. V lost 6 bases to trimming and J lost 2 bases, with 5 bases between them. The CDR3 covers 12 residues. This CDR3 reads CASRTAGNTIYF. The CDR3 nucleotides are TGTGCCAGCAGGACAGCTGGAAACACCATATATTTT.